The clone carrying this T cell receptor beta chain was seen at least ten times. Its antigen is as yet unknown. CDR1 SEHNR and CDR2 FQNEAQ come from the germline V gene (reference sequence). The CDR3 extends over 14 amino acids. The V segment lost 4 bases and the J segment 4 bases; nucleotides outside the gene matches: 3. The sample belongs to a study of Graves' ophthalmopathy and Graves' hyperthyroidism. Findings and caveats of the study: Using a 13-signature model, the authors split ophthalmopathy from stable hyperthyroidism, with 85% to 90% sensitivity and approximately 81% specificity. Blood also harbored most expanded thyroid clonotypes above 0.001 frequency.

Cases classed as stable hyperthyroidism had no ophthalmopathy within 18 months of follow-up. Amplification of the TCR beta CDR3 regions used RNA transcripts (as template). The first-round RT-PCR employed HTBI primers together with the Qiagen OneStep RT-PCR kit. A multiplex PCR was then performed as the second round. TCRdb used MiXCR to reprocess the multiplex PCR reads, holding one entry per CDR3 protein. The table records 620,000 or so distinct CDR3 sequences, approximately 21% of them present only once. Sequenced input: peripheral blood. J is TRBJ2-7 and V is TRBV7-9; 11 positions match TRBD2. This receptor was taken from a woman aged 18 to 35 with stable Graves' hyperthyroidism. Some clones in this sample may be carry-over from other donors' samples. The CDR3 coding sequence is TGTGCCAGCAGCTCCACTAGCGGGGGTTACGAGCAGTACTTC. This translates into CASSSTSGGYEQYF.